This TCR beta chain was sequenced during a study of cytomegalovirus exposure and HLA in healthy donors. Study context: Among the approximately 400 genotyped donors, 65% to 90% were placed in the Caucasian-associated ancestry cluster.

Germline CDR1 is SGHKS and CDR2 is YYEKEE (reference sequence). V was cut by 0 bases and J by 6 bases, with 12 bases left in between. CDR3 length: 15 amino acids. Overall study findings and caveats: A prior analysis recorded that most TCR beta V segments were productive about 87% or about 30% of the time.

With 60 Vbeta and 13 Jbeta primers, the PCR was carried out. Clones were sequenced by immunoSEQ multiplex PCR, and TCRdb holds only the in-frame ones, with some missing. Its listing shows over 40,000 clones. Notes on this clone: Its antigen is still unknown.

The chain combines TRBV5-5 with TRBJ1-4; no reliable D call. The sample taken for sequencing was PBMCs. This clonotype was obtained from a young man in good health and CMV-seronegative. CDR3 sequence reads: CASSLGPLTDEKLFF. Written as DNA, the CDR3 is TGTGCCAGCAGCTTGGGGCCCCTCACAGATGAAAAACTGTTTTTT.